Described below is a single T cell receptor beta chain sequence and its context. Antigen: not known. A much larger clone sits a single nucleotide away, making a read error possible. TCRdb re-called the 5' RACE reads through MiXCR, storing one row per CDR3 protein. The sample contains under 300,000 distinct CDR3 sequences, roughly 10% of which appear only once. The CDR3 contains 16 residues. The data stem from a study of CD8 T cells in ankylosing spondylitis. Study-level points and caveats: Existing reports had already noted some motif variants in reactive arthritis synovial fluid and blood.

The sequence was collected from a male donor with ankylosing spondylitis or in good health (not recorded which). Sequencing used blood, either unsorted or a sorted T cell fraction (not recorded which). V usage is TRBV12-3 or TRBV12-4 and J usage is TRBJ2-1; TRBD2 agrees at 10 bases. The DNA of the CDR3 is TGTGCCAGCAGTTTCGGAGCGGGGGGGCGCAACAATGAGCGGTTCTTC. The encoded protein is CASSFGAGGRNNERFF.